Listed below are T cell receptor beta chains from one sample, sequenced in a study of T cells in Graves' hyperthyroidism and ophthalmopathy. In TCRdb, the multiplex PCR reads were re-called with MiXCR into one record per CDR3 protein. Among fewer than 400,000 distinct CDR3 sequences listed, approximately 25% were seen once. The sample comprised blood. The receptors come from a man aged 50 to 59 with Graves' hyperthyroidism. CDR3s include the opening cysteine and the closing phenylalanine or tryptophan.

j_call v_call cdr3_aa
TRBJ1-1 TRBV4-2 CASSPPGGNTEAFF
TRBJ2-7 TRBV20-1 CSAREDRGAEQYF
TRBJ2-7 TRBV12-3/TRBV12-4 CASRNTDGSYEQYF
TRBJ2-2 TRBV2 CASSRGLAGGTGELFF
TRBJ2-1 TRBV20-1 CSATVLNEQFF
TRBJ2-7 TRBV20-1 CSARPGTSSYEQYF
TRBJ1-6 TRBV24-1 CATSDWTGSTPLHF
TRBJ2-3 TRBV28 CASSSRGRSTDTQYF
TRBJ2-7 TRBV7-6 CASSLQSERSYEQYF
TRBJ2-5 TRBV18 CASSPPPTRQETQYF
TRBJ2-1 TRBV20-1 CSADGRVGEQFF
TRBJ2-7 TRBV11-2 CASSLDWTLADLAGAYEQYF
TRBJ2-7 TRBV29-1 CSVGAGGSYEQYF
TRBJ2-7 TRBV6-1 CASSDEAGVREQYF
TRBJ2-1 TRBV3-1 CASSRIMVSDEQFF
TRBJ2-3 TRBV12-3/TRBV12-4 CASTQGTSGSAGTDTQYF
TRBJ1-1 TRBV3-1 CASSQGNSRGWGGAFF
TRBJ2-2 TRBV5-1 CASSSGLAVNTGELFF
TRBJ2-1 TRBV2 CASSEPILAVSSYNEQFF
TRBJ2-1 TRBV20-1 CSARSVPGLAGVYNEQFF
TRBJ2-7 TRBV7-2 CASSLNRDRGTSGRIYEQYF
TRBJ1-2 TRBV20-1 CSARDTSDSIMVGYTF
TRBJ2-5 TRBV7-9 CASSPSTSGSQETQYF
TRBJ1-2 TRBV6-1 CASSRQGVGYGYTF
TRBJ2-3 TRBV27 CASSSRLAGDLTDTQYF
TRBJ1-1 TRBV28 CASSPQGPMNTEAFF
TRBJ1-1 TRBV6-2/TRBV6-3 CASSLVLEAFF
TRBJ2-5 TRBV5-1 CASSLTSGYETQYF
TRBJ1-6 TRBV12-3/TRBV12-4 CASSLRATGTNNNSPLHF
TRBJ2-5 TRBV9 CASSVDPGRGGQETQYF
TRBJ2-2 TRBV30 CAWSVKTSNTGELFF
TRBJ1-5 TRBV29-1 CSVESGQAPRGSNQPQHF
TRBJ2-1 TRBV18 CGSSPSKRHNEQFF
TRBJ1-1 TRBV19 CASRWENTEAFF
TRBJ2-3 TRBV15 CATSRSGGQGADTQYF
TRBJ2-1 TRBV6-1 CASSRDQLPYNEQFF
TRBJ2-5 TRBV12-3/TRBV12-4 CASSFGQSEGETQYF